These 29 T cell receptor beta chains were sequenced from one sample in a study of T cells in Graves' hyperthyroidism and ophthalmopathy. Amplified regions were TCR beta CDR3 sequences from RNA transcripts. With the HTBI primer set, the TCR CDR3 went through a first round of RT-PCR. A single record per CDR3 protein comes from TCRdb applying MiXCR to the multiplex PCR reads. The sample lists more than 350,000 distinct CDR3 sequences, more than 12% occurring once. The sequencing sample was made of blood. All receptors derive from a woman under 40 with Graves' hyperthyroidism.

This chain uses TRBV5-6 with TRBJ2-1; D gene unclear. The CDR3 has 13 amino acids. V lost 4 bases and J 9 bases, leaving 14 bases between the germline ends. The germline CDR1 and CDR2 sequences are SGHDT and YYEEEE. CDR3 loop: CASSPIPLGEQFF. The CDR3 DNA is TGTGCCAGCAGCCCAATCCCGTTGGGTGAGCAGTTCTTC.

This clonotype was observed a few times. The chain uses TRBV20-1 and TRBJ1-4; D gene ambiguous. V lost 5 bases to trimming and J lost 6 bases, with 10 bases between them. Germline V gene sequence: CDR1 DFQATT, CDR2 SNEGSKA (reference sequence). The CDR3 loop spans 12 amino acids. The DNA for the CDR3 is TGCAGTGCTCCTGGATTGGATGAAAAACTGTTTTTT. Translating it yields CSAPGLDEKLFF.

This clonotype occurred many times. The chain recombines TRBV10-3 with TRBJ2-7; D unresolved. The CDR3 is made up of 14 amino acids. Germline V gene lookup returns CDR1 ENHRY and CDR2 SYGVKD. Trimming pared 0 bases from V and 0 bases from J, leaving 6 bases between. The CDR3, as DNA: TGTGCCATCAGTGAGTCAGTCAGCTCCTACGAGCAGTACTTC. This gives the protein CAISESVSSYEQYF.

This clonotype was detected only a few times. The rearrangement joins TRBV24-1 to TRBJ2-1, with D perhaps being TRBD1 or TRBD2 (5 bases each). Germline CDR1 reads KGHDR; CDR2 reads SFDVKD. This CDR3 is 11 amino acids long. Trimming removed 6 bases at V and 9 bases at J, with 8 bases between. In nucleotides, the CDR3 is TGTGCCACCAGTATAGGGACTGAGCAGTTCTTC. As protein: CATSIGTEQFF.

This clonotype turned up a few times. This chain uses TRBV7-3 with TRBJ2-3; 9 bases agree with TRBD2. The CDR3 covers 15 residues. Trimming cost V 5 bases and J 3 bases; bases outside gene matches: 6. The V gene's germline CDR1 is SGHTA and CDR2 FQGTGA. This CDR3 reads CASSAGTSPTDTQYF. CDR3 sequence (DNA): TGTGCCAGCAGCGCCGGGACTAGCCCAACAGATACGCAGTATTTT.

This clonotype showed up just a few times. V and J are TRBV19 and TRBJ2-2; D is undetermined. Germline CDR1 is LNHDA and CDR2 is SQIVND (reference sequence). The CDR3 is made up of 18 amino acids. V was pared by 3 bases and J by 1 base, with 18 bases between. This chain's CDR3 is CASSILSARVVNTGELFF. CDR3 nucleotide sequence: TGTGCCAGTAGTATCTTATCCGCAAGGGTCGTGAACACCGGGGAGCTGTTTTTT. The variable domain in full, completed from reference TRBV19 and TRBJ2-2, reads DGGITQSPKYLFRKEGQNVTLSCEQNLNHDAMYWYRQDPGQGLRLIYYSQIVNDFQKGDIAEGYSVSREKKESFPLTVTSAQKNPTAFYLCASSILSARVVNTGELFFGEGSRLTVL.

As DNA, the CDR3 is TGTGCCAGCACCGAGGGGACGATGGAGAATTCACCCCTCCACTTT. It is translated as CASTEGTMENSPLHF. The V and J genes are TRBV9 and TRBJ1-6; maybe TRBD1 (5 bases). This CDR3 is built from 15 residues. V was trimmed by 6 bases and J by 7 bases, leaving 17 bases between them. The germline V gene encodes CDR1 SGDLS and CDR2 YYNGEE.

The V and J genes are TRBV24-1 and TRBJ2-1; 8 bases are shared with TRBD2. J was trimmed by 4 bases and V by 0 bases; bases with no gene match: 4. Germline V gives CDR1 KGHDR, CDR2 SFDVKD. This CDR3 has 16 residues. The CDR3 DNA sequence: TGTGCCACCAGTGATTTGATGCCGGGAGGGTACAATGAGCAGTTCTTC. Protein: CATSDLMPGGYNEQFF.

This clonotype was picked up many times. The chain recombines TRBV28 with TRBJ2-7; no clear D gene. CDR3 length equals 13 residues. Germline V gene lookup returns CDR1 MDHEN and CDR2 SYDVKM. V was clipped by 7 bases and J by 6 bases, with 16 bases between them. The CDR3 region has the DNA TGTGCCAGCAATCTAATGTCCGGTGGCGAGCAGTACTTC. This sequence encodes CASNLMSGGEQYF.

A few counts support this clonotype. The chain uses TRBV6-6 and TRBJ2-1; TRBD1 might be the D (7 bases). Trimming stripped 2 bases from V and 7 bases from J, with 12 bases between. CDR3 length: 14 amino acids. Looked up from germline, CDR1 is MNHNY and CDR2 is SVGAGI (reference sequence). The CDR3 reads CASSYGGTVNEQFF. CDR3 nucleotide sequence: TGTGCCAGCAGTTACGGAGGGACAGTAAATGAGCAGTTCTTC.

Remarks on this clonotype: Possible read error: a much larger clone is one base away. The chain joins TRBV3-1 to TRBJ1-1; D is possibly TRBD1 (6 bases). Trimming pared 4 bases from V and 5 bases from J, leaving 20 bases between. The length of the CDR3 is 16 residues. Germline CDR1 LGHDT, CDR2 YNNKEL (reference sequence). CDR3 sequence (DNA): TGTGCCAGCAGCCGAGATGTTACAGGGCGAAGGACTGAAGCTTTCTTT. Amino acid sequence: CASSRDVTGRRTEAFF.

This clonotype was found many times. V is TRBV20-1 and J is TRBJ2-7, with a possible D match to TRBD2 (5 bases). The germline V and J ends were trimmed by 0 bases and 2 bases, with 11 bases remaining between them. Germline loops: CDR1 DFQATT, CDR2 SNEGSKA (reference sequence). CDR3 length: 14 amino acids. The CDR3, as DNA: TGCAGTGCTAGAGAACCTAGCCCTCCCTACGAGCAGTACTTC. Its protein product is CSAREPSPPYEQYF.

This clonotype was detected ten times or more. This chain connects TRBV11-1 to TRBJ1-1, with 7 bases identical to TRBD1. V trimming: 5 bases; J trimming: 4 bases; junction bases outside the gene matches: 13. Germline-derived CDR1 and CDR2 are SGHAT and FQDESV (reference sequence). The CDR3 length is 16 residues. The CDR3, as DNA: TGTGCCAGCAGCCCCCGGACAGGACTTGGGGGCACTGAAGCTTTCTTT. Amino acid sequence: CASSPRTGLGGTEAFF.

The sample holds many counts of this clonotype. The chain carries TRBV28 and TRBJ1-5; perhaps TRBD1 as D (5 bases). CDR3 length: 15 residues. CDR1 MDHEN and CDR2 SYDVKM come from the germline V gene. The germline V and J ends were trimmed by 6 bases and 0 bases, with 12 bases remaining between them. The CDR3 region is CASRTASLSNQPQHF. CDR3 DNA sequence: TGTGCCAGCAGGACAGCCTCACTTAGCAATCAGCCCCAGCATTTT.

In this sample, this clonotype turned up a few times. The rearrangement links TRBV29-1 to TRBJ2-5, with D possibly being TRBD1 (5 bases). This CDR3 contains 15 residues. V lost 8 bases, J lost 1 base, and 20 bases lay in between. Germline CDR1 is SQVTM and CDR2 is ANQGSEA. CDR3 in DNA: TGCAGCCTCTCGGACCCCCAGGGTTTCCAAGAGACCCAGTACTTC. Its protein product is CSLSDPQGFQETQYF.

In its sample, this clonotype was seen many times. V and J are TRBV12-3 or TRBV12-4 and TRBJ1-5; the match to TRBD1 covers 7 bases. V dropped 6 bases and J dropped 0; count of bases not matched to a gene: 5. The CDR3 is 15 residues long. CDR3 residues: CASSSGGGSNQPQHF. The DNA for the CDR3 is TGTGCCAGCAGCTCAGGGGGAGGTAGCAATCAGCCCCAGCATTTT.

Many counts were recorded for this clonotype. The CDR3 reads CASSLLIGTSGPSTDTQYF. The CDR3 DNA sequence: TGTGCCAGCAGCTTACTTATAGGGACTAGCGGGCCTAGCACAGATACGCAGTATTTT. The gene calls are TRBV7-8 and TRBJ2-3; TRBD2 matches at 12 bases. V lost 2 bases to trimming and J lost 0 bases; unmatched junction nucleotides: 9. The germline CDR1 and CDR2 sequences are SGHVS and FQNEAQ. This CDR3 spans 19 amino acids.

This clonotype was recorded a few times. This chain links TRBV6-2 or TRBV6-3 with TRBJ2-5; D is perhaps TRBD2 (5 bases). From germline, CDR1 is MNHEY and CDR2 SVGEGT. The CDR3 covers 15 residues. Trimming left V 6 bases short and J 1 base short, with 15 bases between. CDR3: CASRTGRAGQETQYF. The CDR3 DNA sequence: TGTGCCAGCAGGACCGGGCGGGCCGGCCAAGAGACCCAGTACTTC.

This clonotype was observed at least ten times. The J gene is TRBJ2-5, the V gene TRBV2; 8 nucleotides agree with TRBD2. The J segment lost 5 bases and the V segment lost 3 bases, leaving 14 bases of the junction unmatched. Germline CDR1 and CDR2: SNHLY and FYNNEI. This CDR3 contains 17 residues. The CDR3 coding sequence is TGTGCCAGCAGTGATGGTTGGTCGGGAGGGGGTGAGGAGACCCAGTACTTC. Translated, it gives CASSDGWSGGGEETQYF.

This clonotype was seen more than once but under ten times. This chain links TRBV6-1 with TRBJ2-5; TRBD2 is a possible D gene (6 bases). Per germline, CDR1 MNHNS and CDR2 SASEGT. The CDR3 runs 17 residues. V dropped 2 bases and J dropped 5 bases, with 21 bases sitting between them. CDR3 DNA: TGTGCCAGCAGTGAATGGGCGGGGCAGGGTGGTCGGGAGACCCAGTACTTC. Amino acid sequence: CASSEWAGQGGRETQYF.

V usage is TRBV18 and J usage is TRBJ2-5; maybe TRBD2 (5 bases). The CDR3 consists of 13 residues. The V gene's germline CDR1 is KGHSH and CDR2 LQKENI. V lost 3 bases to trimming and J lost 7 bases, with 12 bases between them. CDR3: CASSPPGVTTQYF. The CDR3 DNA follows: TGTGCCAGCTCACCCCCCGGGGTCACGACCCAGTACTTC.

V and J are TRBV5-8 and TRBJ2-7; unclear D gene. V lost 4 bases and J lost 7, with 12 bases in between. Germline CDR1 reads SGHTS; CDR2 reads YDEGEE. CDR3 length: 12 amino acids. The CDR3 spells CASSPKGGEQYF. DNA for the CDR3: TGTGCCAGCAGCCCGAAGGGTGGAGAGCAGTACTTC.

This clonotype was found many times. J is TRBJ2-7 and V is TRBV20-1; 10 bases align to TRBD2. The V segment lost 6 bases and the J segment 3 bases; nucleotides outside the gene matches: 5. CDR1 DFQATT and CDR2 SNEGSKA come from the germline V gene (reference sequence). The CDR3 spans 13 residues. CDR3 DNA: TGCAGTGCCGCCGGGACTAGCGACTACGAGCAGTACTTC. Amino acid sequence: CSAAGTSDYEQYF.

The rearrangement joins TRBV20-1 to TRBJ2-4; weak D call: TRBD2 (5 bases). V was clipped by 5 bases and J by 0 bases, with 17 bases between them. Germline values: CDR1 DFQATT, CDR2 SNEGSKA (reference sequence). The CDR3 is made up of 16 amino acids. For the CDR3, the DNA is TGCAGTGCTCTAAACGGACTGCTTCAAGCCAAAAACATTCAGTACTTC. Amino acid sequence: CSALNGLLQAKNIQYF.

At least ten counts were recorded for this clonotype. V and J are TRBV7-2 and TRBJ2-7, with TRBD2 as a possible D gene (6 bases). The CDR3 has 15 amino acids. The V gene's germline CDR1 is SGHTA and CDR2 FQGNSA. With 2 bases removed from V and 6 bases from J, the gap between germline ends came to 17 bases. The CDR3 protein is CASSLFRERGLEQYF. CDR3 coding DNA: TGTGCCAGCAGCTTATTCCGGGAACGGGGACTCGAGCAGTACTTC.

The V call is TRBV6-1, the J call TRBJ2-3; D call uncertain. The germline V gene has CDR1 MNHNS and CDR2 SASEGT. Trimming left V 3 bases short and J 0 bases short, with 10 bases between. The CDR3 loop spans 15 amino acids. The CDR3 protein is CASSDQPGSTDTQYF. The CDR3 DNA reads TGTGCCAGCAGTGACCAGCCCGGGAGCACAGATACGCAGTATTTT.

The chain links TRBV5-6 to TRBJ2-1; either TRBD1 or TRBD2 may fit D (7 bases each). The CDR3 has 17 amino acids. Between the trimmed V and J ends, which lost 2 bases and 7 bases, there was a span of 22 bases. In germline, CDR1 is SGHDT, CDR2 YYEEEE. DNA for the CDR3: TGTGCCAGCAGCTTATTAGGGACAGCGGGACCGTCGAATGAGCAGTTCTTC. Translation: CASSLLGTAGPSNEQFF.

This chain joins TRBV11-2 and TRBJ2-5; 14 bases align to TRBD2. CDR1 is SGHAT, CDR2 FQNNGV, per germline. The CDR3 extends over 19 amino acids. Losses at the gene ends were 2 bases for V and 4 bases for J; bases not matched to a gene: 12. Here the CDR3 reads CASSLFSGLAGGRGETQYF. The DNA for the CDR3 is TGTGCCAGCAGCTTATTCTCCGGACTAGCGGGAGGCCGGGGAGAGACCCAGTACTTC. Using reference TRBV11-2 and TRBJ2-5 for the parts outside the CDR3, the full variable domain is EAGVAQSPRYKIIEKRQSVAFWCNPISGHATLYWYQQILGQGPKLLIQFQNNGVVDDSQLPKDRFSAERLKGVDSTLKIQPAKLEDSAVYLCASSLFSGLAGGRGETQYFGPGTRLLVL.

This clonotype has only a few counts. The rearrangement joins TRBV5-1 to TRBJ1-3, with a tentative D call TRBD1 (5 bases). In germline, CDR1 is SGHRS, CDR2 YFSETQ. Trimming took off 4 bases at V and 0 bases at J, with 14 bases between the two ends. The CDR3 runs 16 residues. CDR3 sequence reads: CASSRQGQSSGNTIYF. The CDR3 DNA reads as TGCGCCAGCAGCCGTCAGGGTCAGAGCTCTGGAAACACCATATATTTT. Drawing the rest from reference TRBV5-1 and TRBJ1-3, the complete variable domain is KAGVTQTPRYLIKTRGQQVTLSCSPISGHRSVSWYQQTPGQGLQFLFEYFSETQRNKGNFPGRFSGRQFSNSRSEMNVSTLELGDSALYLCASSRQGQSSGNTIYFGEGSWLTVV.